Presented here are 10 T cell receptor beta chains from one specimen sequenced in a study of blood T cell repertoires in COVID-19. TCRdb's table, derived via immunoSEQ multiplex PCR, lists solely in-frame clones and lacks some. This repertoire shows some 24,000 clones, 80% to 90% found once; its top ten account for roughly a tenth. The sequencing sample was made of peripheral blood. These receptor sequences come from a man between 65 and 85 years old with acute or convalescent COVID-19.

This chain uses TRBV19 with TRBJ1-5; TRBD1 agrees at 8 bases. The CDR3 length is 16 residues. Trimming removed 1 base from V and 7 bases from J; junction bases left unmatched: 9. CDR1 and CDR2 from the germline V gene are LNHDA and SQIVND (reference sequence). The CDR3 sequence: CASSIAPQGAGQPQHF. CDR3 coding DNA: TGTGCCAGTAGTATAGCACCTCAGGGGGCTGGGCAGCCCCAGCATTTT.

The chain combines TRBV14 with TRBJ1-1, with 8 positions matching TRBD1. Germline V gives CDR1 SGHDN, CDR2 FVKESK. The CDR3 spans 16 residues. V gave up 4 bases and J gave up 0 bases; unmatched junction bases: 7. The DNA for the CDR3 is TGTGCCAGCAGCCCCTGGACAGGGCAGATGAACACTGAAGCTTTCTTT. It specifies CASSPWTGQMNTEAFF.

The chain links TRBV7-8 to TRBJ1-2, with D unclear. Germline V gives CDR1 SGHVS, CDR2 FQNEAQ. The CDR3 covers 13 residues. The V end was cut by 5 bases, the J end by 5 bases, with 12 bases between. The CDR3: CASSPEKRYGYTF. CDR3 DNA sequence: TGTGCCAGCAGCCCAGAGAAGCGGTATGGCTACACCTTC.

The CDR3 here is CASTLLLGRETQYF. CDR3 DNA sequence: TGTGCCAGCACCTTACTGTTGGGCCGGGAGACCCAGTACTTC. The rearrangement links TRBV6-5 to TRBJ2-5; D is undetermined. This CDR3 region has 14 residues. Trimming removed 7 bases at V and 5 bases at J, with 17 bases between. CDR1 is MNHEY, CDR2 SVGAGI, per germline.

In DNA, the CDR3 is TGTGCCAGCGGGGGGGTGAATACGCAGTATTTT. It encodes CASGGVNTQYF. The chain combines TRBV28 with TRBJ2-3; 7 bases map to TRBD2. Germline-derived CDR1 and CDR2 are MDHEN and SYDVKM. CDR3 length equals 11 residues. V shed 8 bases, J shed 7 bases, and the junction held 3 bases outside the gene matches.

V is TRBV28 and J is TRBJ2-4; D not resolved. V lost 4 bases and J lost 5, with 18 bases in between. CDR1 and CDR2 (germline): MDHEN, SYDVKM. This CDR3 is 16 amino acids long. DNA for the CDR3: TGTGCCAGCAGTTCGTTGATTTCCAGAACGCAAAACATTCAGTACTTC. Encoded protein: CASSSLISRTQNIQYF.

The chain couples TRBV24-1 to TRBJ2-1, with D maybe TRBD2 (5 bases). Germline CDR1 is KGHDR and CDR2 is SFDVKD. This CDR3 spans 14 amino acids. Trimming removed 12 bases from V and 0 bases from J, with 14 bases in between. This CDR3 is CAAQSGNSYNEQFF. CDR3 DNA sequence: TGTGCCGCCCAATCCGGGAACTCCTACAATGAGCAGTTCTTC.

This sequence joins TRBV18 and TRBJ2-1; the D gene is possibly TRBD2 (5 bases). The CDR3 is 14 residues long. Germline values: CDR1 KGHSH, CDR2 LQKENI. Trimming stripped 2 bases from V and 7 bases from J, with 12 bases between. The CDR3 DNA reads as TGTGCCAGCTCACCAACGAGCGGAGGTAATGAGCAGTTCTTC. It encodes CASSPTSGGNEQFF. The variable domain in full, with the rest retrieved from reference TRBV18 and TRBJ2-1, is NAGVMQNPRHLVRRRGQEARLRCSPMKGHSHVYWYRQLPEEGLKFMVYLQKENIIDESGMPKERFSAEFPKEGPSILRIQQVVRGDSAAYFCASSPTSGGNEQFFGPGTRLTVL.

The chain couples TRBV5-4 to TRBJ2-3, with 7 bases that match TRBD2. Unmatched junction bases numbered 10, after V lost 4 bases and J lost 5 bases. Per the germline V gene, CDR1 is SGHNT and CDR2 is YYREEE (reference sequence). The length of the CDR3 is 15 residues. The CDR3 DNA reads as TGTGCCAGCAGCGTGCTAGCGGCGGGGCAAGATACGCAGTATTTT. Protein product: CASSVLAAGQDTQYF.

The genes are TRBV7-9 and TRBJ1-6; 9 bases are shared with TRBD1. Trimming at V came to 6 bases and at J to 1 base, leaving 10 bases not matched to a gene. This CDR3 contains 18 residues. In germline, CDR1 is SEHNR, CDR2 FQNEAQ (reference sequence). CDR3 region: CASSPPGTGRSYNSPLHF. Written as DNA, the CDR3 is TGTGCCAGCAGTCCACCGGGGACAGGGAGGTCCTATAATTCACCCCTCCACTTT. The variable domain in full, completed from reference TRBV7-9 and TRBJ1-6, reads DTGVSQNPRHKITKRGQNVTFRCDPISEHNRLYWYRQTLGQGPEFLTYFQNEAQLEKSRLLSDRFSAERPKGSFSTLEIQRTEQGDSAMYLCASSPPGTGRSYNSPLHFGNGTRLTVT.